The 17 T cell receptor beta chains given below trace back to one sample, sequenced in a study of T cells in localized non-small cell lung cancer. Some clones are missing from TCRdb's copy, which holds only in-frame ones; the method was immunoSEQ multiplex PCR. The repertoire holds fewer than 25,000 clones, approximately 87% seen once, with roughly 1.1% in the top ten. This specimen was peripheral blood, taken before any cancer treatment. These receptors all stem from a woman aged 35-70 years with stage I lung adenocarcinoma.

The chain uses TRBV7-2 and TRBJ2-7, with TRBD2 identical over 10 bases. The J segment lost 3 bases and the V segment lost 2 bases, leaving 4 bases of the junction unmatched. The CDR3 is 15 residues long. Germline V gene lookup returns CDR1 SGHTA and CDR2 FQGNSA. The CDR3 here is CASSLRPSGGYEQYF. The DNA of the CDR3 is TGTGCCAGCAGCTTACGGCCTAGCGGGGGCTACGAGCAGTACTTC.

V gene TRBV10-1 combines with J gene TRBJ2-3; D is unresolved. The CDR3 covers 10 residues. The germline gives CDR1 WNHNN, CDR2 SYGVQD (reference sequence). V shed 1 base and J shed 10 bases, with 3 bases lying between them. The CDR3 region has the DNA TGCGCCAGCAGTGAGTGCGCGCAGTATTTT. Protein product: CASSECAQYF.

The table lists this clone with a count of one. The CDR3 region has the DNA TGTGCCAGCAGTATCCGGACAAGAAACAATGAGCAGTTCTTC. Residues: CASSIRTRNNEQFF. The J gene is TRBJ2-1, the V gene TRBV2, with a weak D call TRBD1 (5 bases). V was pared by 5 bases and J by 5 bases, with 13 bases between. CDR3 length: 14 amino acids. From germline, CDR1 is SNHLY and CDR2 FYNNEI.

The V and J genes are TRBV30 and TRBJ1-6; the D gene is possibly TRBD1 (6 bases). Germline CDR1 is GTSNPN and CDR2 is SVGIG (reference sequence). This CDR3 contains 16 residues. V lost 4 bases to trimming and J lost 0 bases, with 13 bases between them. Here the CDR3 reads CAWTRQGSSYNSPLHF. CDR3 nucleotides: TGTGCCTGGACTAGGCAGGGGAGCTCCTATAATTCACCCCTCCACTTT.

The rearrangement uses TRBV7-8 and TRBJ1-1, with TRBD1 matching 8 bases. Germline values: CDR1 SGHVS, CDR2 FQNEAQ. This CDR3 is built from 14 residues. Losses at the gene ends were 5 bases for V and 5 bases for J; bases not matched to a gene: 7. The CDR3 loop is CASSKPTGGTEAFF. In DNA, the CDR3 is TGTGCCAGCAGCAAACCCACAGGGGGGACTGAAGCTTTCTTT.

The V call is TRBV5-4, the J call TRBJ1-1, with unresolved D. CDR1 is SGHNT, CDR2 YYREEE, per germline (reference sequence). Trimming stripped 0 bases from V and 3 bases from J, with 6 bases between. There are 13 residues in the CDR3. The CDR3 DNA sequence: TGTGCCAGCAGCTTGGATCTGGACACTGAAGCTTTCTTT. Protein product: CASSLDLDTEAFF.

The chain combines TRBV15 with TRBJ1-1, with D possibly being TRBD1 (5 bases). Germline CDR1 LNHNV, CDR2 YYDKDF (reference sequence). The CDR3 is 17 residues long. Trimming removed 0 bases from V and 5 bases from J, with 19 bases in between. In nucleotides, the CDR3 is TGTGCCACCAGCAGAGATCAACCGGGAGTGAAGGGGACTGAAGCTTTCTTT. Translating it yields CATSRDQPGVKGTEAFF.

The V call is TRBV10-3, the J call TRBJ1-2; 7 positions agree with TRBD1. J lost 6 bases, V lost 9 bases, and 7 bases had no gene match. This CDR3 region has 12 residues. Germline V gives CDR1 ENHRY, CDR2 SYGVKD. The CDR3, as DNA: TGTGCCATGGGACAGATGATAGATGGCTACACCTTC. As protein: CAMGQMIDGYTF.

V usage is TRBV10-3 and J usage is TRBJ2-7, with TRBD1 as a possible D gene (7 bases). The germline V gene has CDR1 ENHRY and CDR2 SYGVKD. The CDR3 loop spans 11 amino acids. V was cut by 10 bases and J by 5 bases, with 12 bases left in between. CDR3 nucleotide sequence: TGTGCCAGCGCCAGGGGGGACGAGCAGTACTTC. Translating it yields CASARGDEQYF.

This chain joins TRBV5-1 and TRBJ2-7; 8 positions match TRBD1. This CDR3 is 15 amino acids long. The germline V gene encodes CDR1 SGHRS and CDR2 YFSETQ. V lost 4 bases, J lost 4 bases, and 10 bases stayed unmatched. The CDR3 loop reads CASSPGTGLEYEQYF. Here the CDR3 DNA reads TGCGCCAGCAGCCCTGGGACAGGCCTTGAATACGAGCAGTACTTC.

V usage is TRBV6-6 and J usage is TRBJ1-2; 11 nucleotides agree with TRBD1. From germline, CDR1 is MNHNY and CDR2 SVGAGI (reference sequence). The CDR3 loop spans 14 amino acids. V lost 2 bases to trimming and J lost 4 bases; unmatched junction nucleotides: 0. CDR3 residues: CASSYGQGAYGYTF. The CDR3 DNA follows: TGTGCCAGCAGTTACGGACAGGGGGCCTATGGCTACACCTTC.

The chain couples TRBV11-1 to TRBJ2-2; D possibly corresponds to TRBD2 (5 bases). The CDR3 is made up of 13 amino acids. CDR1 and CDR2 from the germline V gene are SGHAT and FQDESV (reference sequence). V was cut by 8 bases and J by 6 bases, with 13 bases left in between. The CDR3 DNA is TGTGCCAGCGATCGTTACGGGGCCGGGGAGCTGTTTTTT. The encoded protein is CASDRYGAGELFF.

J is TRBJ2-1 and V is TRBV19; 8 positions match TRBD1. Trimming took 4 bases from V and 6 from J; bases not matched to a gene: 2. Germline values: CDR1 LNHDA, CDR2 SQIVND (reference sequence). The CDR3 extends over 13 amino acids. CDR3 sequence: CASSTTGGNEQFF. In DNA, the CDR3 is TGTGCCAGTAGTACTACAGGGGGCAATGAGCAGTTCTTC.

The rearrangement links TRBV10-3 to TRBJ2-3; tentatively, D is TRBD1 (6 bases). The CDR3 contains 13 residues. V lost 11 bases and J 6 bases, leaving 18 bases between the germline ends. Germline CDR1 ENHRY, CDR2 SYGVKD. The CDR3 here is CAVGQNFGDTQYF. For the CDR3, the DNA is TGTGCCGTCGGACAGAACTTTGGGGATACGCAGTATTTT.

The J gene is TRBJ1-3, the V gene TRBV7-3, with D possibly TRBD1 on 5 matching bases. Trimming shortened V by 5 bases and J by 0 bases, and 14 bases separated the two germline ends. Germline V CDR1 and CDR2: SGHTA, FQGTGA. The CDR3 is 16 amino acids. The CDR3 DNA follows: TGTGCCAGCAGCCAGGGTCGTCAGGGCTCTGGAAACACCATATATTTT. This gives the protein CASSQGRQGSGNTIYF.

The chain is built from TRBV20-1 and TRBJ2-1; D is unclear. The CDR3 extends over 11 amino acids. Per the germline V gene, CDR1 is DFQATT and CDR2 is SNEGSKA (reference sequence). The V and J ends lost 0 bases and 8 bases respectively, with 5 bases between them. The CDR3 sequence is CSARDPDEQFF. The CDR3 DNA follows: TGCAGTGCTAGAGATCCGGATGAGCAGTTCTTC.

This clone was counted only a few times. The J gene is TRBJ1-1, the V gene TRBV29-1, with 7 bases lining up with TRBD1. The CDR3 is 13 residues long. Per the germline V gene, CDR1 is SQVTM and CDR2 is ANQGSEA. The junction had 8 bases not matched to a gene; V was cut back by 6 bases and J by 4 bases. CDR3 nucleotide sequence: TGCAGCGTCAACAGGGGAATCGGCACTGAAGCTTTCTTT. It translates to CSVNRGIGTEAFF.